The 6 T cell receptor beta chains given below trace back to one sample, sequenced in a study of cytomegalovirus exposure and HLA in healthy donors. The study ran its PCR with 60 Vbeta and 13 Jbeta primers. The protocol was immunoSEQ multiplex PCR, while the TCRdb copy is restricted to in-frame clones and leaves out a portion. The data contain under 300,000 clones, roughly four fifths of them singletons. The sequencing sample was made of PBMCs. Every receptor here comes from a woman aged 60-70 years in good health and CMV-seropositive.

The rearrangement joins TRBV19 to TRBJ1-2, with 7 positions matching TRBD1. The CDR3 is 15 amino acids. V was pared by 5 bases and J by 8 bases, with 14 bases of the junction left unmatched. Germline V gives CDR1 LNHDA, CDR2 SQIVND (reference sequence). The CDR3 nucleotides are TGTGCCAGTAGTCCCCAGGGACAGATTTGGGGAGGCTACACCTTC. This translates into CASSPQGQIWGGYTF.

This sequence joins TRBV11-2 and TRBJ1-1; 7 bases match TRBD1. From germline, CDR1 is SGHAT and CDR2 FQNNGV. V was clipped by 6 bases and J by 5 bases; unmatched bases: 9. This CDR3 comprises 14 residues. The CDR3 spells CASRVTGQGTEAFF. CDR3 bases: TGTGCCAGCAGGGTGACAGGGCAGGGGACTGAAGCTTTCTTT.

As concerns this clone: The junction does not match germline at one end; this may be a read error. The chain uses TRBV2 and TRBJ1-2; D is unclear. CDR1 is SNHLY, CDR2 FYNNEI, per germline. The CDR3 spans 14 residues. The CDR3 bases are TGTGCCAGCAGTCTAGCAGGACGGAACTCTGGCTACACCTTC. As protein: CASSLAGRNSGYTF. Variable domain in full (rest from reference TRBV2 and TRBJ1-2): EPEVTQTPSHQVTQMGQEVILRCVPISNHLYFYWYRQILGQKVEFLVSFYNNEISEKSEIFDDQFSVERPDGSNFTLKIRSTKLEDSAMYFCASSLAGRNSGYTFGSGTRLTVV.

The chain carries TRBV10-3 and TRBJ2-1; TRBD2 might be the D (6 bases). The CDR3 is 15 amino acids. Germline V gives CDR1 ENHRY, CDR2 SYGVKD. Deletions cut 2 bases from V and 6 bases from J, with 14 bases between. This CDR3 reads CAISEPSNSGNEQFF. The CDR3 DNA is TGTGCCATCAGTGAGCCCTCAAATAGCGGCAATGAGCAGTTCTTC.

The chain is built from TRBV6-5 and TRBJ1-1; perhaps TRBD1 as D (6 bases). The V end lost 2 bases, the J end lost 0 bases, and 10 bases lay between the germline ends. The CDR3 is made up of 15 amino acids. Germline V gene data show CDR1 as MNHEY and CDR2 as SVGAGI. DNA of the CDR3: TGTGCCAGCAGTTACGGGGGACAAATGAACACTGAAGCTTTCTTT. Encoded protein: CASSYGGQMNTEAFF.

This clone was picked up a small number of times. The chain has TRBV19 and TRBJ2-6; the D gene is possibly TRBD2 (6 bases). From germline, CDR1 is LNHDA and CDR2 SQIVND (reference sequence). The V end was cut by 4 bases, the J end by 0 bases, with 19 bases between. This CDR3 has 19 residues. The CDR3 nucleotides are TGTGCCAGTAGTAACCCCCCTCGGGAGATCCGCTCTGGGGCCAACGTCCTGACTTTC. Protein: CASSNPPREIRSGANVLTF.